This T cell receptor beta chain was captured in a study of blood T cells in healthy people across ages. General study findings and limits: Possibly, changes in expanded clonotypes were confounded because donor CMV status was unknown.

Using a J-beta primer mix together with a sample-barcoded 5' primer, a second PCR was run for roughly 7 to 12 cycles. Unique molecular identifiers of 12 random nucleotides labeled each cDNA. Each of the samples gave a minimum of 2.5 million paired-end reads that contained CDR3. TCRdb fed the 5' RACE reads into MiXCR, producing one record per CDR3 protein. This sample has approximately 1.5 million distinct CDR3 sequences, with approximately 32% found just once. On this clonotype itself: Its matching antigen is unknown. This may be a read error, as it is one base from a much larger clone.

Trimming took off 2 bases at V and 4 bases at J, with 14 bases between the two ends. Germline V lookup: CDR1 SEHNR, CDR2 FQNEAQ (reference sequence). This CDR3 spans 15 amino acids. Sequenced input: blood. The sequence came from a woman aged 30 to 39 in good health. This chain connects TRBV7-9 to TRBJ1-2; D remains unclear. This CDR3 is CASSLQSYRGYGYTF. Here the CDR3 DNA reads TGTGCCAGCAGCTTACAGAGTTATCGCGGCTATGGCTACACCTTC.